This T cell receptor (beta chain) comes out of a study of metastatic and nonmetastatic thyroid tumors. V lost 9 bases and J lost 4, with 15 bases in between. This CDR3 has 13 residues. CDR1 and CDR2 (germline): LNHDA, SQIVND (reference sequence). TCRdb recomputed clones from the PCR reads via MiXCR. In the table there are fewer than 9,500 clones, 15% to 20% of which are singletons. Thyroid surgery took place with no prior treatment in any patient. Whole-study findings and limits: Versus benign nodules, malignant thyroid tumors reportedly had significantly higher TCR beta diversity, in blood and tumor.

This clone was counted at least ten times. The antigen is not known. This sequence joins TRBV19 and TRBJ1-1; D is unresolved. The sequence was collected from a female donor with papillary thyroid cancer or a benign thyroid nodule (not recorded which). Some clones in this sample may be carry-over from other donors' samples. The material sequenced was adjacent normal tissue. This CDR3 is CASTANVATEAFF. CDR3 nucleotides: TGTGCCAGCACTGCCAATGTGGCCACTGAAGCTTTCTTT.